The TCR beta chain described here comes from a study of blood T cells in healthy people across ages. Study observations and caveats: Per million T cells, TCR beta diversity dropped about linearly as age rose. Versus aged donors, long-lived donors had higher diversity and more naive CD4+ cells.

Sample-barcoded 5' priming and a J-beta primer mix drove a second PCR of roughly 6 to 12 cycles. The study obtained at least 3 million CDR3-containing paired-end reads from every sample. One entry per CDR3 protein, called by TCRdb with MiXCR from the 5' RACE reads. The table includes 910,000 or so distinct CDR3 sequences, roughly half detected once. The authors extracted at least 5.5 micrograms of total RNA per sample. With regard to this clonotype: Its antigen is currently unknown.

This CDR3 is built from 15 residues. The V gene lost 10 bases and the J gene lost 5 bases, with 20 bases spanning the gap. CDR1 and CDR2 from the germline V gene are MDHEN and SYDVKM. The receptor comes from a woman in her fifties or sixties in good health. The source material was blood. V and J are TRBV28 and TRBJ1-4; D is unresolved. CDR3 bases: TGTGCCACCGCAGGACGGCTTTATGGGAATGAAAAACTGTTTTTT. Amino acids: CATAGRLYGNEKLFF.